A selection of T cell receptor beta chains follows, all from one sample in a study of blood T cells in healthy people across ages. TCRdb reanalysed the 5' RACE reads using MiXCR and keeps one entry per CDR3 protein. This sample has about 1,400,000 distinct CDR3 sequences, with 55% to 75% found just once. The sample was blood. All receptors derive from a man younger than 35 in good health. The CDR3 runs from the conserved cysteine through the conserved F or W. Fields, in order: V gene, clone size, CDR3 protein. The listing skips clone size in some rows; elsewhere it reads once, few, many or a size class.

V: TRBV7-8; size: few; CDR3: CASSIREHLYNEQFF
V: TRBV12-3/TRBV12-4; size: NA; CDR3: CASSLDRGGRDTQYF
V: TRBV29-1; size: once; CDR3: CSVDAGSRGYTF
V: TRBV12-3/TRBV12-4; size: few; CDR3: CASSQENLQETQYF
V: TRBV7-2; size: NA; CDR3: CASSPTAGGRYEQYF
V: TRBV27; size: few; CDR3: CASSLRSSGGRETQYF
V: TRBV6-5; size: few; CDR3: CASSETRTTNEKLFF
V: TRBV6-4; size: NA; CDR3: CASSAAGPYGYTF
V: TRBV5-1; size: NA; CDR3: CASSSFGDSDQPQHF
V: TRBV4-3; size: NA; CDR3: CASSQDGTGPQETQYF
V: TRBV2; size: NA; CDR3: CASTESGSSNYGYTF
V: TRBV20-1; size: NA; CDR3: CSAPGTSDYNEQFF
V: TRBV7-8; size: NA; CDR3: CASSLRDSSSYNEQFF
V: TRBV29-1; size: NA; CDR3: CSVDREGHEQFF
V: TRBV14; size: NA; CDR3: CASSQVGTGHQQYF
V: TRBV20-1; size: few; CDR3: CSASQPRGGDYGYTF
V: TRBV20-1; size: NA; CDR3: CSAPRIRGSYTF
V: TRBV6-4; size: few; CDR3: CASPRTGLITYEQYF
V: TRBV10-3; size: NA; CDR3: CAISAENYEQYF
V: TRBV27; size: once; CDR3: CASSSSNYYSSYNEQFF
V: TRBV14; size: NA; CDR3: CASSQDTSGNTDTQYF
V: TRBV6-1; size: NA; CDR3: CASRELRDRGTSGFYNEQFF
V: TRBV20-1; size: few; CDR3: CSASGGGAYEQYF
V: TRBV29-1; size: few; CDR3: CSGTGRGDTEAFF
V: TRBV7-2; size: many; CDR3: CASSLGGSNYGYTF
V: TRBV7-9; size: NA; CDR3: CASSFSSPSSGKSSHNEQYF
V: TRBV7-6; size: few; CDR3: CASSLTPRDYEQYF
V: TRBV4-1; size: NA; CDR3: CASSLDNGRSYNSPLHF
V: TRBV6-1; size: NA; CDR3: CASTRTGTAFTYEQYF
V: TRBV5-1; size: NA; CDR3: CASSLAEAGGHEQYF
V: TRBV27; size: NA; CDR3: CASISGDTDTQYF
V: TRBV6-2/TRBV6-3; size: NA; CDR3: CASSYSTSMAEAFF
V: TRBV20-1; size: once; CDR3: CSAIPADGATNEKLFF
V: TRBV7-9; size: NA; CDR3: CASSLSHARPNTGELFF
V: TRBV7-9; size: NA; CDR3: CASSNVRTGPQPQHF
V: TRBV29-1; size: NA; CDR3: CGVWEDTQYF
V: TRBV6-1; size: NA; CDR3: CASREDRGRGELFF
V: TRBV14; size: NA; CDR3: CASSQNEQGALRNEQFF
V: TRBV29-1; size: NA; CDR3: CSAQGGTEAFF
V: TRBV12-3/TRBV12-4; size: NA; CDR3: CASSLHQGGSTDAQYF
V: TRBV12-3/TRBV12-4; size: few; CDR3: CASSLTTEQETQYF
V: TRBV4-3; size: NA; CDR3: CASSQDASYNSPLHF
V: TRBV24-1; size: NA; CDR3: CATSDPSREGSTGTQYF
V: TRBV2; size: few; CDR3: CASHTRGTYGYTF
V: TRBV9; size: NA; CDR3: CASSGQYNSPLHF
V: TRBV29-1; size: NA; CDR3: CSVQTSPGELFF
V: TRBV7-9; size: NA; CDR3: CASSLAGSFNIQYF
V: TRBV20-1; size: once; CDR3: CSVPSGGLSYEQYF
V: TRBV7-2; size: once; CDR3: CASSLSLARSSYEQYF
V: TRBV7-2; size: few; CDR3: CASSYQLAQETQYF
V: TRBV20-1; size: NA; CDR3: CSARKSGYEQYF
V: TRBV7-9; size: NA; CDR3: CASSSAPITQMQETQYF